This entry concerns a single T cell receptor beta chain. Germline assignment: CDR1 SGHAT and CDR2 FQNNGV. This CDR3 has 13 amino acids. The germline V and J ends were trimmed by 3 bases and 5 bases, with 8 bases remaining between them. This record comes from a study of T cell responses to AZD1222 COVID-19 vaccine. Here immunoSEQ multiplex PCR was the method, and the copy in TCRdb shows in-frame clones only, minus some. This repertoire shows around 130,000 clones, around 91% found once; its top ten account for around 5%. The receptor was derived from an adult in good health. This chain joins TRBV11-2 and TRBJ1-5; D unclear. The sequencing here drew on peripheral blood, taken on day 0 of AZD1222 vaccination. The CDR3 spells CASSLSNHQPQHF. The CDR3 nucleotides are TGTGCCAGCAGCTTGTCGAATCATCAGCCCCAGCATTTT.